The 10 T cell receptor beta chains below all came from one sample that was sequenced in a study of blood T cell repertoires in COVID-19. Using immunoSEQ multiplex PCR, the repertoire was profiled, and TCRdb retains in-frame clones only, with some absent. In the table there are 200,000 to 300,000 clones, roughly 90% of which are singletons. Sequencing was done on a sample of PBMCs or T cells enriched from blood (not recorded which). Source of these receptors: a woman aged 25 to 45 with acute COVID-19.

This clone has a handful of counts. This rearrangement joins TRBV2 to TRBJ2-7; D remains unclear. The CDR3 extends over 12 amino acids. The V gene's germline CDR1 is SNHLY and CDR2 FYNNEI. V shed 7 bases and J shed 3 bases, with 10 bases lying between them. The CDR3 loop reads CASTENHYEQYF. CDR3 in DNA: TGTGCCAGCACCGAGAACCACTACGAGCAGTACTTC.

This sequence joins TRBV7-9 and TRBJ2-1, with 7 bases aligning to TRBD2. CDR3 length: 16 residues. V shed 0 bases, J shed 4 bases, and the junction held 6 bases outside the gene matches. Germline V gene data show CDR1 as SEHNR and CDR2 as FQNEAQ (reference sequence). Written as DNA, the CDR3 is TGTGCCAGCAGCTTAGCCTCAGCGGGGCTGTACAATGAGCAGTTCTTC. It yields the protein CASSLASAGLYNEQFF.

Only one count was recorded for this clone. V usage is TRBV7-8 and J usage is TRBJ2-7; no clear D gene. The V gene's germline CDR1 is SGHVS and CDR2 FQNEAQ. This CDR3 region has 14 residues. V lost 5 bases to trimming and J lost 2 bases, with 13 bases between them. DNA of the CDR3: TGTGCCAGCAGCCGTCTTGTCGGTACCTACGAGCAGTACTTC. It codes for CASSRLVGTYEQYF.

The chain has TRBV5-1 and TRBJ1-3, with TRBD1 as a possible D gene (5 bases). This CDR3 region has 13 residues. Germline values: CDR1 SGHRS, CDR2 YFSETQ. The V gene lost 4 bases and the J gene lost 5 bases, with 10 bases spanning the gap. CDR3 DNA sequence: TGCGCCAGCAGCCTAGACAGCAGAAACACCATATATTTT. It translates to CASSLDSRNTIYF.

The chain employs TRBV5-5 and TRBJ1-5, with no clear D. Deletions cut 2 bases from V and 10 bases from J, with 16 bases between. The CDR3 sequence is 14 residues long. CDR1 and CDR2 from the germline V gene are SGHKS and YYEKEE (reference sequence). CDR3 region: CASSLSTRVSPQHF. The DNA of the CDR3 is TGTGCCAGCAGCTTATCCACCCGGGTCAGCCCCCAGCATTTT. Complete variable domain (other parts from reference TRBV5-5 and TRBJ1-5): DAGVTQSPTHLIKTRGQQVTLRCSPISGHKSVSWYQQVLGQGPQFIFQYYEKEERGRGNFPDRFSARQFPNYSSELNVNALLLGDSALYLCASSLSTRVSPQHFGDGTRLSIL.

The chain employs TRBV9 and TRBJ1-1; 11 nucleotides match TRBD1. The CDR3 is 15 residues long. In germline, CDR1 is SGDLS, CDR2 YYNGEE. Germline trimming cut 3 bases from V and 2 bases from J; bases unmatched to any gene: 3. DNA for the CDR3: TGTGCCAGCAGCGGGTGGACAGGGGGCAACACTGAAGCTTTCTTT. Translation: CASSGWTGGNTEAFF.

The chain employs TRBV5-1 and TRBJ2-3; D perhaps matches TRBD1 (5 bases). The CDR3 is 13 residues long. Germline V gives CDR1 SGHRS, CDR2 YFSETQ. Trimming left V 5 bases short and J 4 bases short, with 11 bases between. The CDR3 region is CASSSDSSDTQYF. As DNA, the CDR3 is TGCGCCAGCAGTTCCGACAGTTCAGATACGCAGTATTTT.

The J gene is TRBJ1-5, the V gene TRBV15; D not resolved. Germline-derived CDR1 and CDR2 are LNHNV and YYDKDF (reference sequence). V was trimmed by 1 base and J by 4 bases, leaving 5 bases between them. The CDR3 has 13 amino acids. The CDR3 loop is CATSRGDNQPQHF. DNA for the CDR3: TGTGCCACCAGCAGAGGAGATAATCAGCCCCAGCATTTT.

V usage is TRBV10-1 and J usage is TRBJ2-5, with a tentative D call TRBD2 (5 bases). Deletions cut 10 bases from V and 7 bases from J, with 19 bases between. CDR1 and CDR2 (germline): WNHNN, SYGVQD (reference sequence). This CDR3 has 13 residues. The chain's CDR3 is CATSRDRSRTQYF. DNA of the CDR3: TGCGCCACCTCGAGGGATAGATCCCGGACCCAGTACTTC.

The chain links TRBV2 to TRBJ2-2; D possibly corresponds to TRBD1 (6 bases). Trimming removed 6 bases at V and 6 bases at J, with 14 bases between. Germline V gene lookup returns CDR1 SNHLY and CDR2 FYNNEI. The CDR3 runs to 14 residues. This CDR3 is CASRVGQYAGELFF. CDR3 DNA sequence: TGTGCCAGCAGGGTTGGACAGTACGCCGGGGAGCTGTTTTTT.